This T cell receptor (beta chain) was observed in a study of blood T cells in healthy people across ages. Worth noting for this clonotype: Antigen unknown.

The donors, healthy Caucasians from Russia, were aged 6 to 90. Samples each had at least 6 micrograms of total RNA extracted. Together with a sample-barcoded 5' primer, a J-beta primer mix was included in a second PCR lasting about 6 to 11 cycles. Via MiXCR, TCRdb re-called the 5' RACE reads, giving one row per CDR3 protein. The sample shows 900,000 to 950,000 distinct CDR3 sequences, approximately 32% of them seen only once. Germline V CDR1 and CDR2: KGHDR, SFDVKD. Trimming shortened V by 4 bases and J by 5 bases, and 22 bases separated the two germline ends. The CDR3 contains 17 residues. Notes on the study in general: Relative to aged donors, long-lived donors carried more naive CD4+ cells and displayed higher diversity.

These data also formed part of another study, on T cells of mothers and their children. That study reports: Among related mother-child pairs, overlap was slightly higher than in unrelated pairs, though not significantly.

V gene TRBV24-1 combines with J gene TRBJ2-5; D is possibly TRBD2 (6 bases). Sequenced: blood. The source is a woman aged 35 to 49 in good health. In nucleotides, the CDR3 is TGTGCCACCAGTGAGTCAACCGGGACTCTCTCTCCGGAGACCCAGTACTTC. This translates into CATSESTGTLSPETQYF.